These T cell receptor beta chains were read from a single sample in a study of identifying expanded T cells in peripheral blood. TCRdb's copy holds only in-frame clones and misses some; the assay was immunoSEQ multiplex PCR. The table has approximately 110,000 clones, about 88% seen once. Sequencing was carried out using blood. Source of these receptors: a person aged 18 to 75 in good health. Each CDR3 is given with its conserved first and last residue. The D gene is left open where the match is weak. Clone size is given for some rows only: seen once, a few or many times, or a class if the clone is expanded.

v_gene	d_gene	j_gene	abundance	CDR3nt	CDR3aa
TRBV30	TRBD2	TRBJ2-7	-	TGTGCCTGGAGTGGGACTAGCGGGGACGAGCAGTACTTC	CAWSGTSGDEQYF
TRBV5-1	-	TRBJ1-4	-	TGCGCCAGCAGCTTGGCGGGTTCAAATGAAAAACTGTTTTTT	CASSLAGSNEKLFF
TRBV11-3	-	TRBJ2-2	-	TGTGCCAGCAGCTTAGGGGTATACACCGGGGAGCTGTTTTTT	CASSLGVYTGELFF
TRBV7-9	-	TRBJ1-4	few	TGTGCCAGCAGCTTAGTTAGGGGCAATGAAAAACTGTTTTTT	CASSLVRGNEKLFF
TRBV5-4	-	TRBJ2-1	-	TGTGCCAGCCGGGGCGGGGGCCTATACCAGACTAACAATGAGCAGTTCTTC	CASRGGGLYQTNNEQFF
TRBV11-1	-	TRBJ2-5	-	TGTGCCAGCAGCTTAAGGGGAGTGGTAGAGACCCAGTACTTC	CASSLRGVVETQYF
TRBV2	-	TRBJ2-5	-	TGTGCCAGCAGTGAAGCCTTAGGGCGCCAAGAGACCCAGTACTTC	CASSEALGRQETQYF
TRBV5-1	TRBD1	TRBJ1-1	-	TGCGCCAGCAGCACACACCCGGGACAGGGGAAACAGAACACTGAAGCTTTCTTT	CASSTHPGQGKQNTEAFF
TRBV6-5	-	TRBJ1-1	-	TGTGCCAGCAGTTACGATCGGGGAACTGAAGCTTTCTTT	CASSYDRGTEAFF
TRBV30	-	TRBJ1-1	-	TGTGCCTGGAGTTTCCCTCACGCTGAAGCTTTCTTT	CAWSFPHAEAFF
TRBV6-5	TRBD1	TRBJ2-7	-	TGTGCCAGCAGTTCGACAGGGGCTGAAGCCTACGAGCAGTACTTC	CASSSTGAEAYEQYF
TRBV10-3	-	TRBJ2-7	-	TGTGCCATCAGTGAAGGACAGCTGATGTACGAGCAGTACTTC	CAISEGQLMYEQYF
TRBV18	-	TRBJ2-2	few	TGTGCCAGCATCAAGGGAGGCTCCGGGGAGCTGTTTTTT	CASIKGGSGELFF
TRBV5-1	TRBD2	TRBJ2-2	-	TGCGCCAGCAGCTTACTAGCGGGAGGGGTCACCGGGGAGCTGTTTTTT	CASSLLAGGVTGELFF
TRBV7-8	-	TRBJ1-6	-	TGTGCCAGCAGCCCATCGACAGGCAATTCACCCCTCCACTTT	CASSPSTGNSPLHF
TRBV15	-	TRBJ1-5	-	TGTGCCACCAGCAGAGACCCGAGTAGCAATCAGCCCCAGCATTTT	CATSRDPSSNQPQHF
TRBV7-9	TRBD2	TRBJ2-1	-	TGTGCCACTCTACTACTAGGCGGGAGTACAGACTACAGCGGTGAGCAGTTCTTC	CATLLLGGSTDYSGEQFF
TRBV6-5	-	TRBJ2-3	-	TGTGCCAGCAGCACCCGACAGCTTAGCACAGATACGCAGTATTTT	CASSTRQLSTDTQYF
TRBV20-1	-	TRBJ1-1	-	TGCAGTGCTTTGAACACTGAAGCTTTCTTT	CSALNTEAFF
TRBV15	-	TRBJ1-1	-	TGTGCCACCAGCAGAGATCAGCAGTATACTGAAGCTTTCTTT	CATSRDQQYTEAFF